This TCR beta chain was documented in a study of metastatic and nonmetastatic thyroid tumors. Turning to the study itself: Thyroid patients, malignant and benign, had repertoires compared across blood and tumor or nodule tissue.

MiXCR re-clonotyped the PCR reads for TCRdb. The table has about 20,000 clones, about 24% seen once. Thyroid surgery had not been preceded by any treatment in any patient. This clone was seen a few times. Germline CDR1 MNHEY, CDR2 SVGAGI. There are 15 residues in the CDR3. Trimming cost V 4 bases and J 4 bases; bases outside gene matches: 7. The chain combines TRBV6-5 with TRBJ2-1, with TRBD1 matching 7 bases. Sequenced sample: tumor tissue. This TCR came from a female donor with papillary thyroid cancer or a benign thyroid nodule (not recorded which). Some clones in this sample may be carry-over from other donors' samples. This chain's CDR3 is CASSLTGTAYNEQFF. The CDR3 bases are TGTGCCAGCAGTTTAACCGGGACAGCGTACAATGAGCAGTTCTTC.